This T cell receptor beta chain was captured by sequencing in a study of T cell changes during pregnancy in multiple sclerosis. The CDR3 runs to 14 residues. In germline, CDR1 is LNHNV, CDR2 YYDKDF (reference sequence). V was pared by 0 bases and J by 4 bases, with 7 bases between. Assay used: immunoSEQ multiplex PCR; TCRdb lists only in-frame clones, some missing. The profile shows around 29,000 clones, around 88% of them singletons. This chain links TRBV15 with TRBJ1-5; D uncertain. The sample in question was CD4+ T cells from peripheral blood mononuclear cells, obtained in the first trimester of pregnancy. The receptor was derived from a female donor in good health, enrolled as a control in a pregnancy study. The CDR3 coding sequence is TGTGCCACCAGCAGAGACCGGGTGAATCAGCCCCAGCATTTT. This translates into CATSRDRVNQPQHF. Combining the CDR3 with reference TRBV15 and TRBJ1-5 gives the whole variable domain DAMVIQNPRYQVTQFGKPVTLSCSQTLNHNVMYWYQQKSSQAPKLLFHYYDKDFNNEADTPDNFQSRRPNTSFCFLDIRSPGLGDTAMYLCATSRDRVNQPQHFGDGTRLSIL.